This T cell receptor (beta chain) was sequenced for a study of shared clonotypes between healthy human individuals. Naive-designated CD8 cells lacked CD45RO, were positively enriched for CCR7, and omitted terminally differentiated effector memory CD45RA+ cells. Trimming took 6 bases from V and 3 from J, leaving 18 bases between them. Germline loops: CDR1 SEHNR, CDR2 FQNEAQ (reference sequence). CDR3 length: 15 amino acids. Method: immunoSEQ multiplex PCR; TCRdb's copy keeps in-frame clones and lacks some. The sample records millions of clones, about 92% being singletons. This rearrangement joins TRBV7-9 to TRBJ2-7; the D is unclear. The clonotype comes from a man aged 18 to 29 in good health. Some clones in this sample may be carry-over from other donors' samples. Sequenced input: naive CD8+ T cells from PBMCs. The CDR3 loop reads CASSFVGGDGYEQYF. In DNA, the CDR3 is TGTGCCAGCAGTTTCGTCGGTGGAGACGGCTACGAGCAGTACTTC. The full variable domain, its missing parts supplied by reference TRBV7-9 and TRBJ2-7, is DTGVSQNPRHKITKRGQNVTFRCDPISEHNRLYWYRQTLGQGPEFLTYFQNEAQLEKSRLLSDRFSAERPKGSFSTLEIQRTEQGDSAMYLCASSFVGGDGYEQYFGPGTRLTVT.